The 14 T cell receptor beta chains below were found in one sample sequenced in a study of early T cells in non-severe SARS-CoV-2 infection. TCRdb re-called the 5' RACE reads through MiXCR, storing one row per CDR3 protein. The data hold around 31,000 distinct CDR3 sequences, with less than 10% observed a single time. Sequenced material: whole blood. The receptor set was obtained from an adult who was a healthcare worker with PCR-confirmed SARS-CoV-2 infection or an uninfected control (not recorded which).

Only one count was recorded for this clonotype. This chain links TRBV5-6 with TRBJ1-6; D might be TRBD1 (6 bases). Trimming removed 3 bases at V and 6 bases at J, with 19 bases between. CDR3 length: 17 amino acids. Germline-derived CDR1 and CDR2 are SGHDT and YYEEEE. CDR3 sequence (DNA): TGTGCCAGCAGCTCCCTAGGCTTCCAGGGGAGTAATTCACCCCTCCACTTT. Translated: CASSSLGFQGSNSPLHF.

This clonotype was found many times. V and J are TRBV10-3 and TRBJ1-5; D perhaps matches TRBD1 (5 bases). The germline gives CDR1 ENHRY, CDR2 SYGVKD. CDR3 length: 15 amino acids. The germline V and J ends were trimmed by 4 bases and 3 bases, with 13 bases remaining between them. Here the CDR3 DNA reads TGTGCCATCAGTGTCTCCGGGACTGACAATCAGCCCCAGCATTTT. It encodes CAISVSGTDNQPQHF.

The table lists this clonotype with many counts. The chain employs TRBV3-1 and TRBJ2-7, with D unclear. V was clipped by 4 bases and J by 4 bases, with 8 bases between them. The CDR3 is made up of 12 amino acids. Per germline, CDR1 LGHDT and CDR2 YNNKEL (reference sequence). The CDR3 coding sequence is TGTGCCAGCAGCCCCCGAGGTTACGAGCAGTACTTC. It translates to CASSPRGYEQYF.

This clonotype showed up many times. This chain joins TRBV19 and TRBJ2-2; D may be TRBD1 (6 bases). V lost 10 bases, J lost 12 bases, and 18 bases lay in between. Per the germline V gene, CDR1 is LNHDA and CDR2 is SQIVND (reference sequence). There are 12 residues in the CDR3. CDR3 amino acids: CATTSWGQQLFF. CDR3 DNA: TGTGCCACCACTAGTTGGGGGCAGCAGCTGTTTTTT.

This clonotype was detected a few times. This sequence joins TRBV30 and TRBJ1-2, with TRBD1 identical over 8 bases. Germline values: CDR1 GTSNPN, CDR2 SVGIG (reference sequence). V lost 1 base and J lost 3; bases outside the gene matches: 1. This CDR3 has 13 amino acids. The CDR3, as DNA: TGTGCCTGGAGTGCGGGACAGGACTATGGCTACACCTTC. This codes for CAWSAGQDYGYTF.

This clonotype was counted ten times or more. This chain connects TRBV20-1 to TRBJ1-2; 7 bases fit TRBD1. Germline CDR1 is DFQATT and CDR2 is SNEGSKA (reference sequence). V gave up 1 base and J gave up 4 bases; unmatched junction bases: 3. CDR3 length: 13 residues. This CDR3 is CSARGGQSYGYTF. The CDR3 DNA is TGCAGTGCTAGAGGGGGACAGAGCTATGGCTACACCTTC.

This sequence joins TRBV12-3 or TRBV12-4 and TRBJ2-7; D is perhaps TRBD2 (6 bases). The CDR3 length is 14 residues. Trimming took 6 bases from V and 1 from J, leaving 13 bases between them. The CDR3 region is CASRGWGESYEQYF. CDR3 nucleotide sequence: TGTGCCAGCAGGGGATGGGGGGAATCCTACGAGCAGTACTTC.

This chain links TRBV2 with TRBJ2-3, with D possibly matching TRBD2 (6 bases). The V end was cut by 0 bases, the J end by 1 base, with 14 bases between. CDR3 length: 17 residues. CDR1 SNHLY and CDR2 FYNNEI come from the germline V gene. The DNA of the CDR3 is TGTGCCAGCAGTGAAGCGTTCCTAGCGAGGGGCACAGATACGCAGTATTTT. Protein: CASSEAFLARGTDTQYF.

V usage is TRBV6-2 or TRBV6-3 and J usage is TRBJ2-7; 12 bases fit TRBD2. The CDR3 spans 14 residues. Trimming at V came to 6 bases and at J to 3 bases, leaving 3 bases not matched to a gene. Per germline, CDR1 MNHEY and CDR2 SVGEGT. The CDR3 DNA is TGTGCCAGCAGACTAGCGGGGGGCAACTACGAGCAGTACTTC. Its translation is CASRLAGGNYEQYF.

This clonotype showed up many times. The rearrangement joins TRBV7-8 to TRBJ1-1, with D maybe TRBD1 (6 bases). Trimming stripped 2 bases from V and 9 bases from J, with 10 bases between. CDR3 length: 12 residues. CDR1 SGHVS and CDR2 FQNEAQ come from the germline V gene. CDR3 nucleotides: TGTGCCAGCAGCTTATTCGGGGGGCAAGCTTTCTTT. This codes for CASSLFGGQAFF.

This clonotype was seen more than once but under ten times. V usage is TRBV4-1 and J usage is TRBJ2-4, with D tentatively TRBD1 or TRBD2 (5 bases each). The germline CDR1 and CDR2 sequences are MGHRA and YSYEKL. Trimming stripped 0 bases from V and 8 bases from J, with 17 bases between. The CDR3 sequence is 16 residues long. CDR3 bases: TGCGCCAGCAGCCAAGATCGCCCGGCTCCGGGACACATTCAGTACTTC. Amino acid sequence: CASSQDRPAPGHIQYF.

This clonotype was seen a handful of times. CDR3 protein: CASSGRYGTEAFF. CDR3 nucleotide sequence: TGTGCCAGCAGCGGACGATACGGGACTGAAGCTTTCTTT. This rearrangement joins TRBV7-2 to TRBJ1-1; no reliable D call. There are 13 residues in the CDR3. CDR1 and CDR2 from the germline V gene are SGHTA and FQGNSA. Trimming pared 5 bases from V and 5 bases from J, leaving 12 bases between.

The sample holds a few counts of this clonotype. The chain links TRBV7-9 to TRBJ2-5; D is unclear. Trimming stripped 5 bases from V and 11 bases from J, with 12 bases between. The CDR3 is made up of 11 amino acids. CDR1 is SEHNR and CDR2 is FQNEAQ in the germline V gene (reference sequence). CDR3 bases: TGTGCCAGCAGCGCCCAGGTGTCTCAGTACTTC. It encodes CASSAQVSQYF.

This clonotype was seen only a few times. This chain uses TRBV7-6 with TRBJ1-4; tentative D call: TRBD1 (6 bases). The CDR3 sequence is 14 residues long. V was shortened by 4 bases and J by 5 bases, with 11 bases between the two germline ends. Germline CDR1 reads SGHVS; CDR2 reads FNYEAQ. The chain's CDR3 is CASSSGQINEKLFF. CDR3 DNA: TGTGCCAGCAGCTCCGGACAGATAAATGAAAAACTGTTTTTT.